This note documents a single T cell receptor (beta chain) sequence. Its antigen is undetermined. These data come from a study of T cells in localized non-small cell lung cancer. Points from the study as a whole: T cell clonality was highest in uninvolved adjacent lung, above tumor.

Here immunoSEQ multiplex PCR was the method, and the copy in TCRdb shows in-frame clones only, minus some. The repertoire includes about 24,000 clones, 88% of them detected once, and roughly 6% sits in the top ten. V was pared by 7 bases and J by 5 bases, with 5 bases of the junction left unmatched. Germline values: CDR1 MNHEY, CDR2 SMNVEV (reference sequence). This CDR3 is 14 amino acids long. The chain joins TRBV27 to TRBJ1-4; 9 bases are a match to TRBD1. The sequence was obtained from a man aged 35 to 69 with stage II lung adenocarcinoma. Sequenced here: PBMCs, sampled before any cancer treatment. The CDR3 loop reads CASKRTGENEKLFF. The DNA for the CDR3 is TGTGCCAGCAAAAGGACAGGGGAGAATGAAAAACTGTTTTTT.